Listed here are 22 T cell receptor beta chains from one sample, sequenced in a study of blood T cell repertoires in COVID-19. The assay was immunoSEQ multiplex PCR, and TCRdb's table has in-frame clones only and misses some. Among approximately 190,000 clones listed, almost 80% were seen once. Sequencing input: peripheral blood. These receptors came from a man aged 60 to 75 with active or convalescent COVID-19.

The chain joins TRBV25-1 to TRBJ2-5; tentative D call: TRBD2 (6 bases). V was pared by 1 base and J by 5 bases, with 8 bases between. This CDR3 is built from 13 residues. Looked up from germline, CDR1 is MGHDK and CDR2 is SYGVNS. In nucleotides, the CDR3 is TGTGCCAGCAGTGAATTTGCGGGGGAGACCCAGTACTTC. This gives the protein CASSEFAGETQYF.

This clone was seen only once. V is TRBV27 and J is TRBJ1-5; TRBD1 aligns across 10 bases. CDR1 and CDR2 (germline): MNHEY, SMNVEV (reference sequence). J gave up 3 bases and V 6 bases, and 8 bases lay outside the gene matches. This CDR3 is 16 amino acids long. The CDR3 sequence is CASRTTGGLNNQPQHF. In DNA form, the CDR3 reads TGTGCCAGCAGGACGACAGGGGGCTTGAACAATCAGCCCCAGCATTTT.

The rearrangement links TRBV7-8 to TRBJ2-2, with 14 bases identical to TRBD2. The ends lost 5 bases at V and 3 bases at J; junction bases unmatched: 5. Germline CDR1 reads SGHVS; CDR2 reads FQNEAQ. The CDR3 spans 17 residues. DNA for the CDR3: TGTGCCAGCAGCCCCGGACTAGCGGGAGGCTACACCGGGGAGCTGTTTTTT. Residues: CASSPGLAGGYTGELFF.

The chain recombines TRBV20-1 with TRBJ1-5, with D hard to call. With 4 bases removed from V and 2 bases from J, the gap between germline ends came to 3 bases. CDR3 size: 11 residues. Germline values: CDR1 DFQATT, CDR2 SNEGSKA (reference sequence). CDR3 region: CSATGNQPQHF. The CDR3 coding sequence is TGCAGTGCTACGGGCAATCAGCCCCAGCATTTT.

This chain uses TRBV7-2 with TRBJ2-5; D perhaps matches TRBD2 (6 bases). V lost 5 bases to trimming and J lost 5 bases, with 12 bases between them. The CDR3 has 13 amino acids. Germline loops: CDR1 SGHTA, CDR2 FQGNSA. The CDR3 here is CASSTRTTETQYF. The CDR3, as DNA: TGTGCCAGCAGCACTCGGACTACTGAGACCCAGTACTTC. Combining the CDR3 with reference TRBV7-2 and TRBJ2-5 gives the whole variable domain GAGVSQSPSNKVTEKGKDVELRCDPISGHTALYWYRQSLGQGLEFLIYFQGNSAPDKSGLPSDRFSAERTGGSVSTLTIQRTQQEDSAVYLCASSTRTTETQYFGPGTRLLVL.

The chain uses TRBV7-2 and TRBJ1-1; D remains unclear. The CDR3 spans 13 residues. The V gene lost 5 bases and the J gene lost 2 bases, with 9 bases spanning the gap. Germline V gene data show CDR1 as SGHTA and CDR2 as FQGNSA. This CDR3 is CASSTGSNTEAFF. In DNA, the CDR3 is TGTGCCAGCAGCACGGGGAGCAACACTGAAGCTTTCTTT.

The rearrangement links TRBV30 to TRBJ2-3; 10 bases line up with TRBD2. Per the germline V gene, CDR1 is GTSNPN and CDR2 is SVGIG (reference sequence). V was pared by 2 bases and J by 3 bases, with 17 bases of the junction left unmatched. The CDR3 loop spans 19 amino acids. DNA of the CDR3: TGTGCCTGGAGTCTCGCGAGCCTAGCGGGAGATTGTAAGACAGATACGCAGTATTTT. Amino acid sequence: CAWSLASLAGDCKTDTQYF.

The chain uses TRBV7-8 and TRBJ2-3, with a weak D call TRBD2 (6 bases). CDR3 length equals 16 residues. V gave up 1 base and J gave up 5 bases, with 16 bases separating them. Germline V gene lookup returns CDR1 SGHVS and CDR2 FQNEAQ. CDR3 in DNA: TGTGCCAGCAGCTTAGTAGTTTCTAGCGTAGTAGATACGCAGTATTTT. Its protein is CASSLVVSSVVDTQYF. The entire variable domain, with the rest obtained from reference TRBV7-8 and TRBJ2-3, is as follows: GAGVSQSPRYKVAKRGQDVALRCDPISGHVSLFWYQQALGQGPEFLTYFQNEAQLDKSGLPSDRFFAERPEGSVSTLKIQRTQQEDSAVYLCASSLVVSSVVDTQYFGPGTRLTVL.

This rearrangement joins TRBV18 to TRBJ2-2; 10 bases map to TRBD2. The CDR3 contains 17 residues. Germline values: CDR1 KGHSH, CDR2 LQKENI. J lost 0 bases, V lost 3 bases, and 4 bases had no gene match. The CDR3 spells CASSPQTSGSNTGELFF. The CDR3 DNA reads TGTGCCAGCTCACCGCAGACTAGCGGGTCGAACACCGGGGAGCTGTTTTTT.

There are a few counts of this clone. The rearrangement uses TRBV10-3 and TRBJ2-1; 9 bases line up with TRBD1. CDR3 length: 15 amino acids. V shed 3 bases and J 4 bases; nucleotides not matched to a gene: 4. Germline values: CDR1 ENHRY, CDR2 SYGVKD. The CDR3 loop is CAISEGTGIYNEQFF. The CDR3 region has the DNA TGTGCCATCAGTGAAGGGACAGGGATATACAATGAGCAGTTCTTC.

The V gene is TRBV19, the J gene TRBJ2-7; TRBD1 agrees at 11 bases. V trimming: 5 bases; J trimming: 3 bases; junction bases outside the gene matches: 3. Germline V gives CDR1 LNHDA, CDR2 SQIVND (reference sequence). The length of the CDR3 is 14 residues. The CDR3 region is CASSPGQGVYEQYF. For the CDR3, the DNA is TGTGCCAGTAGTCCGGGACAGGGGGTCTACGAGCAGTACTTC.

V gene TRBV24-1 combines with J gene TRBJ2-7; 7 nucleotides agree with TRBD1. Germline CDR1 KGHDR, CDR2 SFDVKD. The V gene end was trimmed by 7 bases and the J gene end by 6 bases; junction bases not matched to a gene: 11. The CDR3 has 14 amino acids. CDR3 region: CATSSGQHVLEQYF. For the CDR3, the DNA is TGTGCCACCAGCTCGGGACAGCATGTCCTCGAGCAGTACTTC.

This clone occurred once. V and J are TRBV7-3 and TRBJ1-1, with TRBD1 as a possible D gene (5 bases). V dropped 5 bases and J dropped 4 bases, with 14 bases sitting between them. Germline assignment: CDR1 SGHTA and CDR2 FQGTGA. This CDR3 spans 14 amino acids. The CDR3 region has the DNA TGTGCCAGCAGCCTCCAGGGTATCGGCACTGAAGCTTTCTTT. Amino acid sequence: CASSLQGIGTEAFF.

The CDR3 sequence is CASSARVFEKLFF. The CDR3 bases are TGTGCCAGTAGTGCCAGGGTGTTTGAAAAACTGTTTTTT. The chain joins TRBV19 to TRBJ1-4; a possible D gene is TRBD1 (5 bases). Germline CDR1 reads LNHDA; CDR2 reads SQIVND (reference sequence). The V end was cut by 5 bases, the J end by 7 bases, with 11 bases between. The CDR3 length is 13 residues.

The chain couples TRBV4-3 to TRBJ2-3; D not certain. Trimming took off 1 base at V and 4 bases at J, with 6 bases between the two ends. Germline assignment: CDR1 LGHNA and CDR2 YSLEER. The CDR3 consists of 13 residues. As DNA, the CDR3 is TGCGCCAGCAGCCAAGGAGTATCAGATACGCAGTATTTT. Encoded protein: CASSQGVSDTQYF.

This chain connects TRBV4-1 to TRBJ1-3, with D uncertain. V was clipped by 4 bases and J by 6 bases, with 16 bases between them. The V gene's germline CDR1 is MGHRA and CDR2 YSYEKL. CDR3 length: 15 amino acids. In DNA, the CDR3 is TGCGCCAGCAGCCTCTTCCCCTTGTGGGCAAACACCATATATTTT. Its protein product is CASSLFPLWANTIYF.

This clone occurred once. This chain connects TRBV18 to TRBJ2-3; maybe TRBD1 (6 bases). CDR1 and CDR2 from the germline V gene are KGHSH and LQKENI. The CDR3 spans 15 residues. V lost 0 bases and J 3 bases, leaving 10 bases between the germline ends. The CDR3 reads CASSPPGQTTDTQYF. CDR3 DNA: TGTGCCAGCTCACCACCCGGACAGACGACAGATACGCAGTATTTT.

The chain links TRBV30 to TRBJ1-1; D is ambiguous. Germline V gives CDR1 GTSNPN, CDR2 SVGIG (reference sequence). V gave up 8 bases and J gave up 7 bases, with 17 bases separating them. This CDR3 has 12 amino acids. The CDR3 nucleotides read TGTGCCCTGGTAGTGGGGAGAGATGAAGCTTTCTTT. Translating gives CALVVGRDEAFF.

This sequence joins TRBV28 and TRBJ1-5, with D perhaps TRBD1 (5 bases). With 2 bases removed from V and 11 bases from J, the gap between germline ends came to 13 bases. The CDR3 consists of 13 residues. The V gene's germline CDR1 is MDHEN and CDR2 SYDVKM. CDR3 coding DNA: TGTGCCAGCAGTTTAGGCAGGCCCAGGGCCCAGCATTTT. It codes for CASSLGRPRAQHF.

The chain uses TRBV6-5 and TRBJ1-3; unclear D gene. V lost 4 bases and J lost 0, with 13 bases in between. Germline V lookup: CDR1 MNHEY, CDR2 SVGAGI. The CDR3 extends over 16 amino acids. CDR3 nucleotides: TGTGCCAGCAGTTTTCGTAGCAGATCCTCTGGAAACACCATATATTTT. It translates to CASSFRSRSSGNTIYF.

This clone showed up just a few times. This chain links TRBV28 with TRBJ1-6; 9 bases align to TRBD1. Germline loops: CDR1 MDHEN, CDR2 SYDVKM. The CDR3 runs 18 residues. V lost 7 bases and J lost 2; bases outside the gene matches: 12. CDR3 sequence: CASTLLRGQGAYNSPLHF. For the CDR3, the DNA is TGTGCCAGCACCCTTTTACGGGGACAGGGTGCCTATAATTCACCCCTCCACTTT.

V and J are TRBV6-5 and TRBJ2-5, with D possibly matching TRBD2 (6 bases). V was shortened by 7 bases and J by 8 bases, with 23 bases between the two germline ends. The CDR3 sequence is 15 residues long. CDR1 MNHEY and CDR2 SVGAGI come from the germline V gene. The chain's CDR3 is CASIDASGRRGTQYF. The DNA of the CDR3 is TGTGCCAGCATCGACGCTTCGGGACGGAGGGGCACCCAGTACTTC.